This TCR beta chain originates from a study of T cell repertoires in cytomegalovirus infection. Points on this clonotype: Antigen specificity is unknown.

The CDR3 sequence is 14 residues long. Trimming removed 5 bases at V and 3 bases at J, with 14 bases between. Germline V gene lookup returns CDR1 SEHNR and CDR2 FQNEAQ (reference sequence). TCRdb reprocessed the reads via MiXCR and lists one record per CDR3 protein. The table has 900,000 to 950,000 distinct CDR3 sequences, roughly 31% seen once. V gene TRBV7-9 combines with J gene TRBJ2-7; weak D call: TRBD1 (6 bases). This TCR was sampled from a human donor in good health (CMV status not recorded). Some clones in this sample may be carry-over from other donors' samples. The source was cultured CD8+ T cells from PBMCs, collected from culture after CMV antigen stimulation. The CDR3 loop is CASSRTGKVYEQYF. CDR3 nucleotide sequence: TGTGCCAGCAGCCGAACAGGGAAAGTCTACGAGCAGTACTTC.